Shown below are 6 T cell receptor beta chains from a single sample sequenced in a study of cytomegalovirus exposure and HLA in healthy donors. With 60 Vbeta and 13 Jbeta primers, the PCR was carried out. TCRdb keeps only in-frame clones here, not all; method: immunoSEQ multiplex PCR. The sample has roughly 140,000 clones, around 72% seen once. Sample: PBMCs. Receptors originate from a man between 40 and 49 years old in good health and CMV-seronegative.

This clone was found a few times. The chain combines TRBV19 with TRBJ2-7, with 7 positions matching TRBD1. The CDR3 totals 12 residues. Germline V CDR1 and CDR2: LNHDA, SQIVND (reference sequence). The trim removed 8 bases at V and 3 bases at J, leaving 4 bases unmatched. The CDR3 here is CASGGQYYEQYF. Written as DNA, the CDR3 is TGTGCCAGTGGGGGACAGTACTACGAGCAGTACTTC. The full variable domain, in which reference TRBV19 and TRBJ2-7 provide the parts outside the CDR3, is DGGITQSPKYLFRKEGQNVTLSCEQNLNHDAMYWYRQDPGQGLRLIYYSQIVNDFQKGDIAEGYSVSREKKESFPLTVTSAQKNPTAFYLCASGGQYYEQYFGPGTRLTVT.

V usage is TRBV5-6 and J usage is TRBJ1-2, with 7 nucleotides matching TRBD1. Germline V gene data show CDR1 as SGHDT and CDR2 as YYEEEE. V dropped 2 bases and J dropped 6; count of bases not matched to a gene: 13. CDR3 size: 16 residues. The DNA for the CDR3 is TGTGCCAGCAGCTTTTGGAGTATAGGGGGCAATCATGGCTACACCTTC. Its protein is CASSFWSIGGNHGYTF.

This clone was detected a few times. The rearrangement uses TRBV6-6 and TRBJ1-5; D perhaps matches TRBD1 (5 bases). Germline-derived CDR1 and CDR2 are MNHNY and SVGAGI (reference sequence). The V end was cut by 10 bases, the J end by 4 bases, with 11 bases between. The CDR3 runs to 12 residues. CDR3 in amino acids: CATSGGNQPQHF. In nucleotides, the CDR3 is TGTGCCACCTCGGGGGGAAATCAGCCCCAGCATTTT.

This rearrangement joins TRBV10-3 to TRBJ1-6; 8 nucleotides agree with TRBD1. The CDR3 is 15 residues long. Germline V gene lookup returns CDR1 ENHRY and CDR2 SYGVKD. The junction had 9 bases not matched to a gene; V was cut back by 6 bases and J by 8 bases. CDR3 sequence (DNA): TGTGCCATCAGGGAGACAGGGGAAGGGGATTCACCCCTCCACTTT. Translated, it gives CAIRETGEGDSPLHF.

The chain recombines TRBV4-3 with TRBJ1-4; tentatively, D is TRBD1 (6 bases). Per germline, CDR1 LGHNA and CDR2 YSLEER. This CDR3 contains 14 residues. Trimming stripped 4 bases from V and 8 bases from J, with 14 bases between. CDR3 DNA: TGCGCCAGCAGCCTCCGGACAGAGAGGGAAAAACTGTTTTTT. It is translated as CASSLRTEREKLFF.

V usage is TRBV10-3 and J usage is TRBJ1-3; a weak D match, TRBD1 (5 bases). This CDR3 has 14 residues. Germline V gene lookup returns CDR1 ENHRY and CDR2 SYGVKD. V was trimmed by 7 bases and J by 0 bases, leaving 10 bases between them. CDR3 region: CAIKTDISGNTIYF. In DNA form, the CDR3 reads TGTGCCATCAAGACGGACATCTCTGGAAACACCATATATTTT.